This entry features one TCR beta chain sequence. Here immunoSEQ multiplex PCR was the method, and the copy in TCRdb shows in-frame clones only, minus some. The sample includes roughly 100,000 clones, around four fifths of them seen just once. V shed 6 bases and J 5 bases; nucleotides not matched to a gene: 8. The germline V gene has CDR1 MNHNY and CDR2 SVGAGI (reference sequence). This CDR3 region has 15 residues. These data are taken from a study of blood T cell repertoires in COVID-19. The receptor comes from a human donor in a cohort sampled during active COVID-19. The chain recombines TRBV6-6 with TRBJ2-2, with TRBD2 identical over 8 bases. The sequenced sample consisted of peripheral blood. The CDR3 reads CASSLQRGKTGELFF. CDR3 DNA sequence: TGTGCCAGCAGCCTCCAGCGGGGGAAAACCGGGGAGCTGTTTTTT.